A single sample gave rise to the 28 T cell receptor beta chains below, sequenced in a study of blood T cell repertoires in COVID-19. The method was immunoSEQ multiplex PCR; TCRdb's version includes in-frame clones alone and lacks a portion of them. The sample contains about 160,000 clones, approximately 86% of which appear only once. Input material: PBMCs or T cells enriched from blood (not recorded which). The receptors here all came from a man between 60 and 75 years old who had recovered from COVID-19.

The CDR3 region is CASSRGQGLEQYF. Written as DNA, the CDR3 is TGTGCCAGCAGTCGGGGACAGGGGCTAGAGCAGTACTTC. The chain joins TRBV12-3 or TRBV12-4 to TRBJ2-7; TRBD1 aligns across 10 bases. V gave up 5 bases and J gave up 7 bases; unmatched junction bases: 5. The CDR3 covers 13 residues.

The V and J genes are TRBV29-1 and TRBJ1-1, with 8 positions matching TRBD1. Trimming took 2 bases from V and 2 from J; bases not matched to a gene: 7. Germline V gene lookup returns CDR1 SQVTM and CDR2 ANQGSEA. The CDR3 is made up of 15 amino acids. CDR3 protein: CSVERYRGLNTEAFF. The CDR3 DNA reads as TGCAGCGTTGAACGATACAGGGGGTTAAACACTGAAGCTTTCTTT.

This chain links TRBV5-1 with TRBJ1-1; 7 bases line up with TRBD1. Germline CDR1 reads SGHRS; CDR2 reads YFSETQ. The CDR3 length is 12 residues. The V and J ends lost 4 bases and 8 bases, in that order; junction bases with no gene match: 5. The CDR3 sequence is CASSTTGAEAFF. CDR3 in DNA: TGCGCCAGCAGCACCACAGGGGCCGAAGCTTTCTTT. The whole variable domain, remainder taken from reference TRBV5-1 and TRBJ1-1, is KAGVTQTPRYLIKTRGQQVTLSCSPISGHRSVSWYQQTPGQGLQFLFEYFSETQRNKGNFPGRFSGRQFSNSRSEMNVSTLELGDSALYLCASSTTGAEAFFGQGTRLTVV.

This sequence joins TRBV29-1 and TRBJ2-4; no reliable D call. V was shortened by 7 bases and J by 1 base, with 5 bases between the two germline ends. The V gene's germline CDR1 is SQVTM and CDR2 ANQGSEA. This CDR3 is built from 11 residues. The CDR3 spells CSAFAKNIQYF. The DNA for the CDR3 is TGCAGCGCCTTTGCCAAAAACATTCAGTACTTC.

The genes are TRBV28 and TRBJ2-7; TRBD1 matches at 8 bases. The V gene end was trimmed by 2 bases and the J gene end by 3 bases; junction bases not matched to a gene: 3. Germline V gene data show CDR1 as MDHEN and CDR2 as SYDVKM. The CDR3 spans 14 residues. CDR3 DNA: TGTGCCAGCAGTTTACTAGACAGGGGCTACGAGCAGTACTTC. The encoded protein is CASSLLDRGYEQYF.

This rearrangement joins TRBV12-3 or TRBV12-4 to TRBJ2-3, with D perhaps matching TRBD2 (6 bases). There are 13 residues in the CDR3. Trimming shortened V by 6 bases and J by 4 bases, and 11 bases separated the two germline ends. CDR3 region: CASRPTSPDTQYF. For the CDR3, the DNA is TGTGCCAGCAGACCCACTAGCCCAGATACGCAGTATTTT.

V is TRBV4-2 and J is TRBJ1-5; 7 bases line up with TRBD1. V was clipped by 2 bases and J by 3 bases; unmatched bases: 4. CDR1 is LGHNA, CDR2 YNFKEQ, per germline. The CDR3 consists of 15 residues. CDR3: CASSQRQGYNQPQHF. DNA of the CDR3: TGTGCCAGCAGCCAACGACAGGGTTACAATCAGCCCCAGCATTTT.

CDR3 DNA: TGTGCCACCAGTGGCCAGGGTCGGACCGGGGAGCTGTTTTTT. Translation gives CATSGQGRTGELFF. The chain combines TRBV24-1 with TRBJ2-2, with a tentative D call TRBD1 (5 bases). There are 14 residues in the CDR3. V was clipped by 5 bases and J by 5 bases, with 11 bases between them. Germline-derived CDR1 and CDR2 are KGHDR and SFDVKD.

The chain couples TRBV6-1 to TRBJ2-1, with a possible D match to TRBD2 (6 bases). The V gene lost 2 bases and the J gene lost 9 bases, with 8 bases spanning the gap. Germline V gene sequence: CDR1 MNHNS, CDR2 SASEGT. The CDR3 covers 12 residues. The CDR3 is CASSEWRVEQFF. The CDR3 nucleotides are TGTGCCAGCAGTGAATGGAGGGTTGAGCAGTTCTTC.

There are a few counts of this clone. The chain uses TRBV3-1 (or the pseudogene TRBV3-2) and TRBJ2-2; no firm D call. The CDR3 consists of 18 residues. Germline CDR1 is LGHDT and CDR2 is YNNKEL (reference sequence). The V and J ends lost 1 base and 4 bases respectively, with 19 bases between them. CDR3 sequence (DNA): TGTGCCAGCAGCCAAGCCCCTGATCTCGGTCTTAGCACCGGGGAGCTGTTTTTT. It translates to CASSQAPDLGLSTGELFF.

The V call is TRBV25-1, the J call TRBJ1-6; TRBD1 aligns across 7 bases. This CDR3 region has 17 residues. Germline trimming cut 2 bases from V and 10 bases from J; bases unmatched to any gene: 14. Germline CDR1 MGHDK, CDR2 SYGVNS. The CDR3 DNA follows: TGTGCCAGCAGTGAAAGAGTATCGGGAGGGGGCAAGTCACCCCTCCACTTT. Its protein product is CASSERVSGGGKSPLHF.

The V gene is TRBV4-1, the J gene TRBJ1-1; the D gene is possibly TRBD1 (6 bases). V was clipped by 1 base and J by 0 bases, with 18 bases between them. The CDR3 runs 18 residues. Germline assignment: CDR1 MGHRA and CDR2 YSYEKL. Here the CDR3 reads CASSQGIIGQRLNTEAFF. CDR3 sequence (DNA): TGCGCCAGCAGCCAAGGGATCATCGGACAGAGGCTGAACACTGAAGCTTTCTTT.

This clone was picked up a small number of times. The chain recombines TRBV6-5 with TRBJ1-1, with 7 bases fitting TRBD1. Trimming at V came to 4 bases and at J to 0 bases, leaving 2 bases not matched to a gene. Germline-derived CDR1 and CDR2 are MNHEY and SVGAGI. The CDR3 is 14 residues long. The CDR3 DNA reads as TGTGCCAGCAGTTTTGGACAGGTGAACACTGAAGCTTTCTTT. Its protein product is CASSFGQVNTEAFF.

The CDR3, as DNA: TGTGCCAGCAGCCAAACAGGGGCCCAATGGCAGTTCTTC. Amino acid sequence: CASSQTGAQWQFF. V gene TRBV14 combines with J gene TRBJ2-1; TRBD1 matches 7 bases. Germline lookup yields CDR1 SGHDN and CDR2 FVKESK. The CDR3 is 13 residues long. V shed 2 bases and J 12 bases; nucleotides not matched to a gene: 7.

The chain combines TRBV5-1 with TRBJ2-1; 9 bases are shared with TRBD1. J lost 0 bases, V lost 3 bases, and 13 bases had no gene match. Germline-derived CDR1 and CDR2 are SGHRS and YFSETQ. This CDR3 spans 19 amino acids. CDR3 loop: CASSWPTSGQGDSYNEQFF. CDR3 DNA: TGCGCCAGCAGCTGGCCTACTTCGGGACAGGGAGACTCCTACAATGAGCAGTTCTTC.

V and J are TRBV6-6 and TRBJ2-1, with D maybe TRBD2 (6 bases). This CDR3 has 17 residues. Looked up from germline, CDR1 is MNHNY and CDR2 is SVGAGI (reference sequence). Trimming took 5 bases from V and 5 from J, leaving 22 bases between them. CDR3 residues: CASSHLRGAGRNNEQFF. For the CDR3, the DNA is TGTGCCAGCAGTCATCTGAGGGGCGCGGGAAGGAACAATGAGCAGTTCTTC.

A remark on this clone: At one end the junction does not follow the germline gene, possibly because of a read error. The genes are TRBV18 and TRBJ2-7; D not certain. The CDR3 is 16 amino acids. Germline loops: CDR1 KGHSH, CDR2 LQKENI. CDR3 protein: CASSPVWQVNSHEQYF. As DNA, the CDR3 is TGTGCCAGCTCACCAGTTTGGCAGGTGAACTCCCACGAGCAGTACTTC.

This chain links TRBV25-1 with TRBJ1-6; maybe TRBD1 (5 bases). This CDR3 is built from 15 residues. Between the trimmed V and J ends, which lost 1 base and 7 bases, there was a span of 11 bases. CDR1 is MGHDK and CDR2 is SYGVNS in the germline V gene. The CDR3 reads CASSEFGQGNSPLHF. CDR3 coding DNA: TGTGCCAGCAGTGAATTTGGTCAGGGAAATTCACCCCTCCACTTT.

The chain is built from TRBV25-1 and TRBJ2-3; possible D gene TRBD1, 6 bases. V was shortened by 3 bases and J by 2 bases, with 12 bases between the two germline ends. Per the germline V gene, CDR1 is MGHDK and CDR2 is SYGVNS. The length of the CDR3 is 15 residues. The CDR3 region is CASSDGQRITDTQYF. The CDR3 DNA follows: TGTGCCAGCAGTGACGGACAGAGGATCACAGATACGCAGTATTTT.

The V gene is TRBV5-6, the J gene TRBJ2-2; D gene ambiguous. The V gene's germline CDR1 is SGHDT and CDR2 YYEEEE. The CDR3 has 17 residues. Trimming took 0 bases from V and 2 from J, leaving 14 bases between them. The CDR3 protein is CASSLAQSPRNTGELFF. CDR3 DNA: TGTGCCAGCAGCTTGGCACAGAGCCCGCGAAACACCGGGGAGCTGTTTTTT.

The CDR3: CASSENHRGWDGYTF. As DNA, the CDR3 is TGTGCCAGCAGTGAAAATCACAGGGGCTGGGATGGCTACACCTTC. The chain employs TRBV6-1 and TRBJ1-2; 7 nucleotides agree with TRBD1. J lost 6 bases, V lost 2 bases, and 9 bases had no gene match. Germline lookup yields CDR1 MNHNS and CDR2 SASEGT. This CDR3 has 15 residues.

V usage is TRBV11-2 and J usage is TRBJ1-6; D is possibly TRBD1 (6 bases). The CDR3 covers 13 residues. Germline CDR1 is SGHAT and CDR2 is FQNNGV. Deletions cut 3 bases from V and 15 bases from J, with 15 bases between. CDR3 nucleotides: TGTGCCAGCAGCTTTCGGACAGCCAGCCGCCTCCACTTT. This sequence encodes CASSFRTASRLHF.

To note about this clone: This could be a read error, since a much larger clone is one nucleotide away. This chain's CDR3 is CASTENTEAFF. The CDR3 nucleotides read TGTGCCAGCACAGAGAACACTGAAGCTTTCTTT. The chain joins TRBV12-3 or TRBV12-4 to TRBJ1-1, with D unclear. There are 11 residues in the CDR3. V was clipped by 7 bases and J by 1 base, with 4 bases between them.

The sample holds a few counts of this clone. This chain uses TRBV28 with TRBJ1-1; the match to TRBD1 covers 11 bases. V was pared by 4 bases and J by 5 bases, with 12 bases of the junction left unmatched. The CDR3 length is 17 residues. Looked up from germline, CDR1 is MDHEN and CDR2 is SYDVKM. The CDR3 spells CASSSFHTGTGGTEAFF. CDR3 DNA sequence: TGTGCCAGCAGTTCTTTCCACACCGGGACAGGGGGGACTGAAGCTTTCTTT.

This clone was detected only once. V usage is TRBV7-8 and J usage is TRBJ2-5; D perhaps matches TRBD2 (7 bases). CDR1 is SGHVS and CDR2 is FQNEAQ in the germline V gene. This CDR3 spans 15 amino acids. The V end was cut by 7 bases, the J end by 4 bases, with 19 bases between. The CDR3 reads CASIPHRGAVETQYF. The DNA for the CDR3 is TGTGCCAGCATACCCCACCGGGGGGCGGTAGAGACCCAGTACTTC. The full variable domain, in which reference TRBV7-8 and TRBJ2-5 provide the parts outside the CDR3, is GAGVSQSPRYKVAKRGQDVALRCDPISGHVSLFWYQQALGQGPEFLTYFQNEAQLDKSGLPSDRFFAERPEGSVSTLKIQRTQQEDSAVYLCASIPHRGAVETQYFGPGTRLLVL.

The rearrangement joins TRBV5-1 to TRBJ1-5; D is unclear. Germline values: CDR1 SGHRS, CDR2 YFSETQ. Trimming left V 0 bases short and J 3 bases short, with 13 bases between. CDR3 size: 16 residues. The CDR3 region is CASSLGSGMNNQPQHF. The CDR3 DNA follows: TGCGCCAGCAGCTTGGGCAGCGGGATGAACAATCAGCCCCAGCATTTT.

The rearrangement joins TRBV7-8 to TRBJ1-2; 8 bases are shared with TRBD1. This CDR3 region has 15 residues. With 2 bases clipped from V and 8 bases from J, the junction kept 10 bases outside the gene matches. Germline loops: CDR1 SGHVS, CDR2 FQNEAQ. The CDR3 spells CASSLSAQGALGYTF. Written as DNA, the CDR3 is TGTGCCAGCAGCTTATCGGCCCAGGGGGCGTTGGGCTACACCTTC.

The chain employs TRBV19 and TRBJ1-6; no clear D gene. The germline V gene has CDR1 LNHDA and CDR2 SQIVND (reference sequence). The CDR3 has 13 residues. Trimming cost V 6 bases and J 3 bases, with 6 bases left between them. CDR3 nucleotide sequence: TGTGCCAGTAGGCGGGACTATAATTCACCCCTCCACTTT. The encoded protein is CASRRDYNSPLHF.